These 22 T cell receptor beta chains were all obtained from the same sample, sequenced in a study of blood T cell repertoires in COVID-19. Some clones are missing from TCRdb's copy, which holds only in-frame ones; the method was immunoSEQ multiplex PCR. Of nearly 110,000 clones listed, more than 70% were seen once; the top ten hold over 4%. What was sequenced was peripheral blood. These receptors came from a man in his 70s with acute or convalescent COVID-19.

The J gene is TRBJ1-1, the V gene TRBV6-4, with 8 nucleotides matching TRBD1. CDR1 MRHNA and CDR2 SNTAGT come from the germline V gene. With V trimmed by 5 bases and J by 4 bases, 6 bases remained unmatched. The CDR3 has 14 residues. Here the CDR3 reads CASSPGQGFTEAFF. The CDR3 coding sequence is TGTGCCAGCAGTCCCGGACAGGGCTTCACTGAAGCTTTCTTT.

The chain couples TRBV19 to TRBJ1-5; 9 bases match TRBD1. The ends lost 5 bases at V and 3 bases at J; junction bases unmatched: 5. The CDR3 loop spans 15 amino acids. Per the germline V gene, CDR1 is LNHDA and CDR2 is SQIVND (reference sequence). The CDR3 DNA reads as TGTGCCAGTAGTTTGGGACAGGGACCCAATCAGCCCCAGCATTTT. It specifies CASSLGQGPNQPQHF.

The genes are TRBV5-1 and TRBJ1-2; 8 bases map to TRBD1. V lost 0 bases, J lost 7 bases, and 5 bases stayed unmatched. CDR1 is SGHRS and CDR2 is YFSETQ in the germline V gene. This CDR3 is built from 14 residues. CDR3 bases: TGCGCCAGCAGCTTGGGACAGGGGTTGGGTGGCTACACCTTC. As protein: CASSLGQGLGGYTF.

The genes are TRBV3-1 (or the pseudogene TRBV3-2) and TRBJ1-2; D might be TRBD1 (6 bases). CDR3 length equals 16 residues. Germline V gene lookup returns CDR1 LGHDT and CDR2 YNNKEL (reference sequence). V dropped 4 bases and J dropped 5 bases, with 20 bases sitting between them. CDR3 sequence: CASSPTRHAGEYGYTF. DNA for the CDR3: TGTGCCAGCAGCCCGACCCGACACGCAGGGGAGTATGGCTACACCTTC.

The table lists this clone with a few counts. This rearrangement joins TRBV5-1 to TRBJ1-2, with 10 bases lining up with TRBD1. Trimming cost V 2 bases and J 5 bases; bases outside gene matches: 15. Germline CDR1 SGHRS, CDR2 YFSETQ. The CDR3 extends over 18 amino acids. This CDR3 is CASSFLPSGTGAGYGYTF. The CDR3 DNA sequence: TGCGCCAGCAGCTTTTTGCCCTCAGGGACAGGGGCTGGGTATGGCTACACCTTC.

This rearrangement joins TRBV6-1 to TRBJ1-1; tentatively, D is TRBD1 (5 bases). With 0 bases removed from V and 5 bases from J, the gap between germline ends came to 19 bases. The CDR3 runs 17 residues. Looked up from germline, CDR1 is MNHNS and CDR2 is SASEGT. Here the CDR3 reads CASSEAGWGNGGTEAFF. The DNA of the CDR3 is TGTGCCAGCAGTGAAGCAGGTTGGGGAAACGGGGGAACTGAAGCTTTCTTT.

This clone was counted a single time. The chain couples TRBV5-1 to TRBJ1-5, with a weak D call TRBD1 (5 bases). The germline V and J ends were trimmed by 6 bases and 9 bases, with 16 bases remaining between them. The CDR3 covers 13 residues. CDR1 and CDR2 (germline): SGHRS, YFSETQ. The CDR3 DNA reads TGCGCCAGCATGGGGGGTTTTTGTCGGCCCCAGCATTTT. It yields the protein CASMGGFCRPQHF.

The CDR3 bases are TGCGCCAGCAGCCAAACCTGGACAGCCCCAGATACGCAGTATTTT. Translated, it gives CASSQTWTAPDTQYF. V is TRBV4-3 and J is TRBJ2-3, with D perhaps TRBD1 (6 bases). Germline loops: CDR1 LGHNA, CDR2 YSLEER. V was pared by 2 bases and J by 4 bases, with 13 bases between. CDR3 length: 15 residues.

V usage is TRBV6-2 or TRBV6-3 and J usage is TRBJ2-7, with 10 bases matching TRBD1. V shed 4 bases, J shed 3 bases, and the junction held 6 bases outside the gene matches. The CDR3 has 15 residues. CDR1 is MNHEY, CDR2 SVGEGT, per germline. The CDR3 coding sequence is TGTGCCAGCAGTTTTGGACAGGGGGTACTCTACGAGCAGTACTTC. Encoded protein: CASSFGQGVLYEQYF.

V gene TRBV19 combines with J gene TRBJ2-5; 10 positions agree with TRBD2. The trim removed 5 bases at V and 5 bases at J, leaving 8 bases unmatched. Germline values: CDR1 LNHDA, CDR2 SQIVND (reference sequence). CDR3 length equals 15 residues. As DNA, the CDR3 is TGTGCCAGTAGTGACCAGCGGGGGGGATTTGAGACCCAGTACTTC. Translation gives CASSDQRGGFETQYF.

V is TRBV15 and J is TRBJ2-5; 9 bases are shared with TRBD2. The CDR3 loop spans 15 amino acids. The V segment lost 0 bases and the J segment 4 bases; nucleotides outside the gene matches: 3. CDR1 LNHNV and CDR2 YYDKDF come from the germline V gene (reference sequence). The chain's CDR3 is CATSRERGGGETQYF. In DNA form, the CDR3 reads TGTGCCACCAGCAGAGAGCGGGGGGGCGGAGAGACCCAGTACTTC.

The rearrangement uses TRBV9 and TRBJ1-5; D may be TRBD1 (6 bases). Germline CDR1 and CDR2: SGDLS and YYNGEE. Trimming removed 3 bases from V and 7 bases from J, with 11 bases in between. The CDR3 extends over 13 amino acids. CDR3 DNA: TGTGCCAGCAGCGAGGGGGTAGGACAGCCCCAGCATTTT. This encodes CASSEGVGQPQHF.

The genes are TRBV7-7 and TRBJ1-1, with a tentative D call TRBD1 (6 bases). Trimming removed 5 bases from V and 1 base from J, with 8 bases in between. Germline assignment: CDR1 SSHAT and CDR2 FNYEAQ (reference sequence). The length of the CDR3 is 13 residues. The CDR3 here is CASSATGNTEAFF. CDR3 nucleotide sequence: TGTGCCAGCAGCGCGACAGGGAACACTGAAGCTTTCTTT.

This clone occurred once. V usage is TRBV10-3 and J usage is TRBJ2-7; D unresolved. The length of the CDR3 is 13 residues. Trimming removed 0 bases at V and 6 bases at J, with 9 bases between. Germline V gene sequence: CDR1 ENHRY, CDR2 SYGVKD. The CDR3 sequence is CAISESEQREQYF. DNA of the CDR3: TGTGCCATCAGTGAGTCTGAACAACGCGAGCAGTACTTC.

V and J are TRBV7-3 and TRBJ2-2; 12 nucleotides align to TRBD2. Unmatched junction bases numbered 2, after V lost 5 bases and J lost 4 bases. The length of the CDR3 is 15 residues. The germline gives CDR1 SGHTA, CDR2 FQGTGA. CDR3 bases: TGTGCCAGCAGCCAGACTAGCGGGGGCACCGGGGAGCTGTTTTTT. It yields the protein CASSQTSGGTGELFF.

This clone was observed a few times. The chain employs TRBV6-2 or TRBV6-3 and TRBJ2-5, with TRBD1 matching 12 bases. J gave up 4 bases and V 6 bases, and 9 bases lay outside the gene matches. Germline assignment: CDR1 MNHEY and CDR2 SVGEGT. The length of the CDR3 is 16 residues. The DNA for the CDR3 is TGTGCCAGCAGCGCCGGGACAGGGGGCTTCGGAGAGACCCAGTACTTC. Translation: CASSAGTGGFGETQYF.

The chain links TRBV3-1 (or the pseudogene TRBV3-2) to TRBJ2-2; 10 positions match TRBD2. CDR1 is LGHDT and CDR2 is YNNKEL in the germline V gene (reference sequence). V was clipped by 2 bases and J by 2 bases; unmatched bases: 2. This CDR3 has 16 amino acids. This CDR3 reads CASSQLAGANTGELFF. The CDR3 nucleotides are TGTGCCAGCAGCCAACTAGCGGGGGCAAACACCGGGGAGCTGTTTTTT.

The chain recombines TRBV5-1 with TRBJ2-3, with D perhaps TRBD2 (6 bases). In germline, CDR1 is SGHRS, CDR2 YFSETQ. V lost 7 bases and J 2 bases, leaving 8 bases between the germline ends. The CDR3 has 12 amino acids. This CDR3 reads CASGDFTDTQYF. DNA for the CDR3: TGCGCCAGCGGGGACTTCACAGATACGCAGTATTTT.

Concerning this clone: An end of the junction differs from the germline gene, which may be a read error. The chain is built from TRBV7-7 and TRBJ1-2, with 8 bases identical to TRBD1. The CDR3 has 19 amino acids. CDR1 is SSHAT, CDR2 FNYEAQ, per germline (reference sequence). CDR3 protein: CASSSDRGRLLGDNYGYTF. The CDR3 bases are TGTGCTAGCAGCTCCGACAGGGGTCGACTATTGGGTGATAACTATGGCTACACCTTC.

The rearrangement links TRBV19 to TRBJ1-1, with 7 bases that match TRBD1. With V trimmed by 1 base and J by 5 bases, 7 bases remained unmatched. The germline V gene has CDR1 LNHDA and CDR2 SQIVND (reference sequence). CDR3 size: 15 residues. The CDR3 nucleotides are TGTGCCAGTAGTATAGGGGACAGCTTCGGGACTGAAGCTTTCTTT. Its translation is CASSIGDSFGTEAFF.

The V call is TRBV11-2, the J call TRBJ2-1; D gene uncertain. The V gene's germline CDR1 is SGHAT and CDR2 FQNNGV. The length of the CDR3 is 13 residues. Trimming stripped 4 bases from V and 7 bases from J, with 11 bases between. Here the CDR3 DNA reads TGTGCCAGCAGCTCAATCGTACTAAATGAGCAGTTCTTC. Protein product: CASSSIVLNEQFF.

The J gene is TRBJ1-1, the V gene TRBV7-2; D might be TRBD1 (6 bases). The CDR3 extends over 14 amino acids. The V end was cut by 5 bases, the J end by 1 base, with 11 bases between. Germline V gene sequence: CDR1 SGHTA, CDR2 FQGNSA. The chain's CDR3 is CASSMGHQNTEAFF. CDR3 DNA: TGTGCCAGCAGCATGGGACACCAGAACACTGAAGCTTTCTTT. The full variable domain, completed using reference TRBV7-2 and TRBJ1-1, is GAGVSQSPSNKVTEKGKDVELRCDPISGHTALYWYRQSLGQGLEFLIYFQGNSAPDKSGLPSDRFSAERTGGSVSTLTIQRTQQEDSAVYLCASSMGHQNTEAFFGQGTRLTVV.